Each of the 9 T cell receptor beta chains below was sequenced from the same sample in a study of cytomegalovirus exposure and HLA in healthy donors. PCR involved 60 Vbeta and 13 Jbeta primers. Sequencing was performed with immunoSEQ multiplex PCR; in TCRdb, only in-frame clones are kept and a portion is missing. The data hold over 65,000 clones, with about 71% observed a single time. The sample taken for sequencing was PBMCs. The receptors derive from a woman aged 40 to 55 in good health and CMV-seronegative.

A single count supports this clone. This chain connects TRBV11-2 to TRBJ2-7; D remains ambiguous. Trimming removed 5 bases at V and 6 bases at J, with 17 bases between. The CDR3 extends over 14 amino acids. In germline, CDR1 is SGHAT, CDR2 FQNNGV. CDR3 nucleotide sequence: TGTGCCAGCAGCCCATCGACCTGGGCCTCCGAGCAGTACTTC. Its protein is CASSPSTWASEQYF.

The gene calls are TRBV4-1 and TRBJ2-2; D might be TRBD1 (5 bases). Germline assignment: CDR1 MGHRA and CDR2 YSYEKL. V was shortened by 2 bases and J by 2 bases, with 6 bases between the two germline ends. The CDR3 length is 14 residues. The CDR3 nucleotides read TGCGCCAGCAGCCAACAGGGTAACACCGGGGAGCTGTTTTTT. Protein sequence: CASSQQGNTGELFF.

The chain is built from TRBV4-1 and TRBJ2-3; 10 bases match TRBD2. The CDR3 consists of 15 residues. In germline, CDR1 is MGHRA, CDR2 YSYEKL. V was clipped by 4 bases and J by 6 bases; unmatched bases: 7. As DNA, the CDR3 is TGCGCCAGCAGCCCCCCCAGCGGGAGGGCGGATACGCAGTATTTT. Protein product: CASSPPSGRADTQYF.

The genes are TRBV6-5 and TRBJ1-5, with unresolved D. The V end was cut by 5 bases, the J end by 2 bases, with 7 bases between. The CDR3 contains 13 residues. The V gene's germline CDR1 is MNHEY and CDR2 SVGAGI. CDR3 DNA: TGTGCCAGCAGTAACCGGGGCAATCAGCCCCAGCATTTT. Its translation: CASSNRGNQPQHF.

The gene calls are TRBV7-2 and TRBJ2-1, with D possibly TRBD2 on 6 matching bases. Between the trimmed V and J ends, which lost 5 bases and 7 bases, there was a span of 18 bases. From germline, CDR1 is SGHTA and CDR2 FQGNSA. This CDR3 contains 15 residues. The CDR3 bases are TGTGCCAGCAGCGCGTTTGGGCGGGGATGGAATGAGCAGTTCTTC. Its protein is CASSAFGRGWNEQFF. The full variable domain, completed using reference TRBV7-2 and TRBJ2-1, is GAGVSQSPSNKVTEKGKDVELRCDPISGHTALYWYRQSLGQGLEFLIYFQGNSAPDKSGLPSDRFSAERTGGSVSTLTIQRTQQEDSAVYLCASSAFGRGWNEQFFGPGTRLTVL.

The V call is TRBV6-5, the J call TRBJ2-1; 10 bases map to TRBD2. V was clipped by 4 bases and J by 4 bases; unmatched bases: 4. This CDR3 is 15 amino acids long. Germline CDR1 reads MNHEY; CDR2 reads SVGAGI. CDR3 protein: CASSSLAGGYNEQFF. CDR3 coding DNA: TGTGCCAGCAGTTCGTTAGCGGGAGGATACAATGAGCAGTTCTTC.

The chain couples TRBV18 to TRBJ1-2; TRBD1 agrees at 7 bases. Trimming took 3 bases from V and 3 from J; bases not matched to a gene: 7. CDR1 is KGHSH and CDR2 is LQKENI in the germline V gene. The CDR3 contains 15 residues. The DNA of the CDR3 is TGTGCCAGCTCACCGGGACAGCGAGGATACTATGGCTACACCTTC. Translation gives CASSPGQRGYYGYTF.

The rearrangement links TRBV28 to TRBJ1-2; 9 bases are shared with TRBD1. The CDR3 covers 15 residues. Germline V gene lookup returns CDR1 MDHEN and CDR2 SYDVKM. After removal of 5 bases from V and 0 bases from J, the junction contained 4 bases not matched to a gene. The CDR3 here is CASSPGDRANYGYTF. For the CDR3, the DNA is TGTGCCAGCAGTCCGGGGGACAGGGCTAACTATGGCTACACCTTC.

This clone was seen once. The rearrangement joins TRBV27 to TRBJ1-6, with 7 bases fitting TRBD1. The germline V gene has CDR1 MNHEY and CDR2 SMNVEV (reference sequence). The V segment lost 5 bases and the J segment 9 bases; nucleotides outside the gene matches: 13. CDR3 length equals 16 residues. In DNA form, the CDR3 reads TGTGCCAGCAGTCCCAGGACAGGAGGACCAACTTCACCCCTCCACTTT. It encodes CASSPRTGGPTSPLHF.